The entry below gives a single T cell receptor (beta chain) sequence along with its context. Its antigen is unknown. This specimen comes from a study of T cell responses to AZD1222 COVID-19 vaccine. Study results and limitations: Donors were chiefly white British, with a greater number of females, and clonal diversity was perhaps underestimated. In all cases, repertoires were sampled only after the peak T cell response. Among vaccine-associated CD4 TCRs, coverage spanned spike, with dominance at 160-218 and 743-854.

Produced via immunoSEQ multiplex PCR; TCRdb's table is partial and in-frame only. The sample lists about 120,000 clones, around 89% seen once, with around 5% in the top ten. The CDR3 loop spans 15 amino acids. CDR1 LGHNA and CDR2 YSLEER come from the germline V gene. V shed 1 base and J shed 0 bases, with 9 bases lying between them. V gene TRBV4-3 combines with J gene TRBJ1-2; D possibly corresponds to TRBD1 (5 bases). The clonotype comes from an adult in good health. The source material was peripheral blood, sampled on day 0 of AZD1222 vaccination. CDR3 bases: TGCGCCAGCAGCCAAGTGGGGGGAACTAACTATGGCTACACCTTC. Residues: CASSQVGGTNYGYTF.